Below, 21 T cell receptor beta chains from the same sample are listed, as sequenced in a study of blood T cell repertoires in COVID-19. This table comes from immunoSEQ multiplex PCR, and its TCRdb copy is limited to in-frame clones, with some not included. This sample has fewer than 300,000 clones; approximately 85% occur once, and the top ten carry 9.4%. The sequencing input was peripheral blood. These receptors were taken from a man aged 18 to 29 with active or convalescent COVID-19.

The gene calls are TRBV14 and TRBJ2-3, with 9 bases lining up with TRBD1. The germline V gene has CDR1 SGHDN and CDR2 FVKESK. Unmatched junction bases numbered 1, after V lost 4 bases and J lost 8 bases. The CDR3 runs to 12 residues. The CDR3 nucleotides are TGTGCCAGCAGCCCACAGGGGGCTACGCAGTATTTT. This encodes CASSPQGATQYF.

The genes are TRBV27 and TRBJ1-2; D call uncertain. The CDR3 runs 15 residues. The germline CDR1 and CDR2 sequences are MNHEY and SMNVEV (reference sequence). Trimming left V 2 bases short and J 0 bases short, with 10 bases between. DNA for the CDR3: TGTGCCAGCAGTTTAATGGGAGGTGCTAACTATGGCTACACCTTC. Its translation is CASSLMGGANYGYTF.

Here the CDR3 DNA reads TGTGCCATCAACCCAGTAGGGACTAGCACCCCGGAGACCCAGTACTTC. Translated, it gives CAINPVGTSTPETQYF. The V call is TRBV10-3, the J call TRBJ2-5; 9 nucleotides line up with TRBD2. Germline V gene sequence: CDR1 ENHRY, CDR2 SYGVKD. Germline trimming cut 7 bases from V and 5 bases from J; bases unmatched to any gene: 14. The CDR3 sequence is 16 residues long.

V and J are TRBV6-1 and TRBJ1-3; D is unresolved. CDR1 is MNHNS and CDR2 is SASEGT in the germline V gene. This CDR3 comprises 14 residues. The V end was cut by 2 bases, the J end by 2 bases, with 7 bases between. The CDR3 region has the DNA TGTGCCAGCAGTGAATCCGTTCCTGGAAACACCATATATTTT. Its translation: CASSESVPGNTIYF.

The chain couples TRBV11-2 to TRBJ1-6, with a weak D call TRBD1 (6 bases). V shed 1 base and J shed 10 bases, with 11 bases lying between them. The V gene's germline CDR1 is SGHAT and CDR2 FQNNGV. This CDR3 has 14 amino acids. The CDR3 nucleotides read TGTGCCAGCAGCTTAGGGAACAGGGACTCACCCCTCCACTTT. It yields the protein CASSLGNRDSPLHF.

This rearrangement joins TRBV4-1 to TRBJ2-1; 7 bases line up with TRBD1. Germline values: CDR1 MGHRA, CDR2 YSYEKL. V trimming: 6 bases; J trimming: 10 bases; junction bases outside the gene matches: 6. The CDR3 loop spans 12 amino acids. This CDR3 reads CASRDTGEEQFF. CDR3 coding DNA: TGCGCCAGCAGGGATACAGGGGAGGAGCAGTTCTTC.

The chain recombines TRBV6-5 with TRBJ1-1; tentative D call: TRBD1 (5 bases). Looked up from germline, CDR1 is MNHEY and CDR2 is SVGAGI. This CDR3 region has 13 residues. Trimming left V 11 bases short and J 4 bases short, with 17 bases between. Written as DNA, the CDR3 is TGTGCCCTCGGGGGGGTATTCGGCACTGAAGCTTTCTTT. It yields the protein CALGGVFGTEAFF.

CDR3 coding DNA: TGTGCCAGCAGCTTAGACCGGGACAGGGCCACCTTC. It yields the protein CASSLDRDRATF. The chain carries TRBV7-9 and TRBJ1-2; 9 nucleotides match TRBD1. Germline V gene sequence: CDR1 SEHNR, CDR2 FQNEAQ (reference sequence). J was trimmed by 13 bases and V by 1 base; bases with no gene match: 4. The CDR3 is 12 residues long.

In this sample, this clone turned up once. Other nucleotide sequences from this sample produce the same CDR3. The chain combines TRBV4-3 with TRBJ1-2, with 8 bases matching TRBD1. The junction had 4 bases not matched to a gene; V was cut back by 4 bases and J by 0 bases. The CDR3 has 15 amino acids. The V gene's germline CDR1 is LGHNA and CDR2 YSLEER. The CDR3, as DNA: TGCGCCAGCAGCCCGGACAGGGCGACTAACTATGGCTACACCTTC. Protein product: CASSPDRATNYGYTF.

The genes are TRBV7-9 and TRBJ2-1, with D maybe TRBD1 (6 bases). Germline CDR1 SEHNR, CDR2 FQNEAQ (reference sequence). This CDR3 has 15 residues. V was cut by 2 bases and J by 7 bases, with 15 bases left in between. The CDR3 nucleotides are TGTGCCAGCAGCTTACTACAGGGAGTGAAGAATGAGCAGTTCTTC. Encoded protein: CASSLLQGVKNEQFF.

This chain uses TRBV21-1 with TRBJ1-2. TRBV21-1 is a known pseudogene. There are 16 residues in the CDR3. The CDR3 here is CASRGDSRPRLYGYTF. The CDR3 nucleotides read TGTGCCAGCCGAGGGGACTCTAGGCCCCGACTCTATGGCTACACCTTC.

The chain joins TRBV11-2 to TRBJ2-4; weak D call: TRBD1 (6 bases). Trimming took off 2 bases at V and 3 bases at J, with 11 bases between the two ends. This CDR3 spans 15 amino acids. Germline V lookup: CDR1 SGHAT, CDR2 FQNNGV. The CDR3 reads CASSLTGLYKNIQYF. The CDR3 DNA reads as TGTGCCAGCAGCTTAACAGGGCTCTACAAAAACATTCAGTACTTC.

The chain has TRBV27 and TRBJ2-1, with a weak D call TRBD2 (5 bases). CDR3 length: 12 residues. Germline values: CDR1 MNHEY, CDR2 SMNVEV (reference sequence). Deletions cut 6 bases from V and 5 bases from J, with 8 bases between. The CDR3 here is CASRTGNNEQFF. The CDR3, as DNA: TGTGCCAGCAGGACGGGGAACAATGAGCAGTTCTTC.

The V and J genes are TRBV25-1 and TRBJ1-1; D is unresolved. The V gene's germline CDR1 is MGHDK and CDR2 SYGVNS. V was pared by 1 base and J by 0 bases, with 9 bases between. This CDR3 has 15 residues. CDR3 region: CASSESLRMNTEAFF. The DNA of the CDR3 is TGTGCCAGCAGTGAATCTCTGAGGATGAACACTGAAGCTTTCTTT.

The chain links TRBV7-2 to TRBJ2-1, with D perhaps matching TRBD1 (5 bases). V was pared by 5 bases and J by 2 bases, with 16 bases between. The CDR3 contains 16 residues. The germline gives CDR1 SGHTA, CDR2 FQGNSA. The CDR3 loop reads CASSLRTRFTYNEQFF. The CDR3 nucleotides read TGTGCCAGCAGCCTCCGGACACGCTTCACCTACAATGAGCAGTTCTTC. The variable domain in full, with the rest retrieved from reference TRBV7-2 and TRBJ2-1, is GAGVSQSPSNKVTEKGKDVELRCDPISGHTALYWYRQSLGQGLEFLIYFQGNSAPDKSGLPSDRFSAERTGGSVSTLTIQRTQQEDSAVYLCASSLRTRFTYNEQFFGPGTRLTVL.

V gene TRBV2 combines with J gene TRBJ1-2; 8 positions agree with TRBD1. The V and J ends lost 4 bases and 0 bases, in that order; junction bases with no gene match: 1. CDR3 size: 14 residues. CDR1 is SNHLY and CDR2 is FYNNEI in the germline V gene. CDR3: CASSGDRSNYGYTF. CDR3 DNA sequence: TGTGCCAGCAGTGGGGACAGGTCTAACTATGGCTACACCTTC.

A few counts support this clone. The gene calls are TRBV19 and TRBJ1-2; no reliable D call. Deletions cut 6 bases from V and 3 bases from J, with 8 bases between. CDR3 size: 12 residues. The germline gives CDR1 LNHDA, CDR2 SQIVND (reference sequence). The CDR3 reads CASRTLDYGYTF. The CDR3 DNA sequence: TGTGCCAGTAGGACCCTAGACTATGGCTACACCTTC. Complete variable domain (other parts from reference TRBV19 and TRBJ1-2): DGGITQSPKYLFRKEGQNVTLSCEQNLNHDAMYWYRQDPGQGLRLIYYSQIVNDFQKGDIAEGYSVSREKKESFPLTVTSAQKNPTAFYLCASRTLDYGYTFGSGTRLTVV.

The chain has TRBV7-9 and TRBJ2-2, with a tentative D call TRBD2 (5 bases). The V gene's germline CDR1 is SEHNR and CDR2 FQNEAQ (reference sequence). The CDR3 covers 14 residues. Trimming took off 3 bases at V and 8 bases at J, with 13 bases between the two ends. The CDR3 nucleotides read TGTGCCAGCAGCTTCCCGGGGTCCCAGGGGGAGCTGTTTTTT. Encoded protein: CASSFPGSQGELFF. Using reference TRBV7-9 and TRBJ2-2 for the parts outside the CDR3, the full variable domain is DTGVSQNPRHKITKRGQNVTFRCDPISEHNRLYWYRQTLGQGPEFLTYFQNEAQLEKSRLLSDRFSAERPKGSFSTLEIQRTEQGDSAMYLCASSFPGSQGELFFGEGSRLTVL.

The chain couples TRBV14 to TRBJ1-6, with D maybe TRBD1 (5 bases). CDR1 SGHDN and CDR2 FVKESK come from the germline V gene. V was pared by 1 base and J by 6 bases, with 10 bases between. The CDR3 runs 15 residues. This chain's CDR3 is CASSQVGGGNSPLHF. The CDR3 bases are TGTGCCAGCAGCCAAGTCGGGGGGGGTAATTCACCCCTCCACTTT.

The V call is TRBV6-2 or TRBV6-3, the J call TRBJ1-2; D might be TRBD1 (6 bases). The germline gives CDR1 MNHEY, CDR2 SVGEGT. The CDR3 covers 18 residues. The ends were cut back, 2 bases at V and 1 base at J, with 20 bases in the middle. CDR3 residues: CASSYPPVTGNYNYGYTF. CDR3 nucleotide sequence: TGTGCCAGCAGTTACCCGCCAGTTACAGGGAACTATAACTATGGCTACACCTTC.

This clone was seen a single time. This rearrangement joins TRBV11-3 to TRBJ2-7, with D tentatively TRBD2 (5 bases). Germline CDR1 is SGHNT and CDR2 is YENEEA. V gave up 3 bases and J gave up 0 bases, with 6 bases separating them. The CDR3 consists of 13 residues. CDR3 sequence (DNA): TGTGCCAGCAGCTTCGCGGGCTCCTACGAGCAGTACTTC. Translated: CASSFAGSYEQYF. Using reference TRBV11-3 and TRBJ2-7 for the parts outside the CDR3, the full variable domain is EAGVVQSPRYKIIEKKQPVAFWCNPISGHNTLYWYLQNLGQGPELLIRYENEEAVDDSQLPKDRFSAERLKGVDSTLKIQPAELGDSAVYLCASSFAGSYEQYFGPGTRLTVT.